Shown below are 10 T cell receptor beta chains from a single sample sequenced in a study of blood T cell repertoires in COVID-19. TCRdb's copy holds only in-frame clones and misses some; the assay was immunoSEQ multiplex PCR. The data contain approximately 190,000 clones, approximately 86% of them singletons. The sample taken for sequencing was peripheral blood. The receptors come from a man between 65 and 79 years old with active or convalescent COVID-19.

This rearrangement joins TRBV4-3 to TRBJ2-7; 8 nucleotides agree with TRBD2. The V gene's germline CDR1 is LGHNA and CDR2 YSLEER. The junction had 17 bases not matched to a gene; V was cut back by 5 bases and J by 5 bases. CDR3 size: 17 residues. The CDR3 DNA is TGCGCCAGCAGCTATAACTCTGGCGGGGGGACTCTCGACGAGCAGTACTTC. Its protein product is CASSYNSGGGTLDEQYF.

This clone turned up a few times. In DNA, the CDR3 is TGTGCCAGCAGCATGACAGGGGACCCCAATCAGCCCCAGCATTTT. Encoded protein: CASSMTGDPNQPQHF. The chain is built from TRBV7-9 and TRBJ1-5; 8 bases are shared with TRBD1. The J segment lost 3 bases and the V segment lost 5 bases, leaving 6 bases of the junction unmatched. This CDR3 contains 15 residues. From germline, CDR1 is SEHNR and CDR2 FQNEAQ (reference sequence).

The rearrangement uses TRBV10-1 and TRBJ2-3; 13 bases fit TRBD2. The CDR3 sequence is 13 residues long. J lost 7 bases, V lost 8 bases, and 3 bases had no gene match. Per germline, CDR1 WNHNN and CDR2 SYGVQD (reference sequence). The CDR3 here is CASGLAGANTQYF. The CDR3 DNA is TGCGCCAGCGGACTAGCGGGAGCGAATACGCAGTATTTT.

The chain couples TRBV14 to TRBJ2-5; the match to TRBD2 covers 13 bases. The CDR3 extends over 15 amino acids. CDR1 SGHDN and CDR2 FVKESK come from the germline V gene. The V gene end was trimmed by 4 bases and the J gene end by 2 bases; junction bases not matched to a gene: 1. In DNA form, the CDR3 reads TGTGCCAGCAGCCTGGGACTAGCGGGACAAGAGACCCAGTACTTC. Protein sequence: CASSLGLAGQETQYF.

This chain connects TRBV28 to TRBJ2-7; no clear D gene. In germline, CDR1 is MDHEN, CDR2 SYDVKM. Trimming removed 5 bases at V and 3 bases at J, with 5 bases between. This CDR3 is built from 11 residues. The CDR3 here is CASSLLYEQYF. In DNA, the CDR3 is TGTGCCAGCAGTCTCCTCTACGAGCAGTACTTC.

The count of this clone is one. This chain joins TRBV2 and TRBJ2-1, with a tentative D call TRBD2 (7 bases). Trimming took off 8 bases at V and 8 bases at J, with 19 bases between the two ends. Germline CDR1 reads SNHLY; CDR2 reads FYNNEI. The CDR3 runs to 14 residues. CDR3 sequence (DNA): TGTGCCAGCGCCCGATGGGGGGGCCGGGATGAGCAGTTCTTC. This gives the protein CASARWGGRDEQFF.

V and J are TRBV5-1 and TRBJ2-1, with TRBD2 identical over 8 bases. Germline loops: CDR1 SGHRS, CDR2 YFSETQ. Trimming at V came to 4 bases and at J to 8 bases, leaving 8 bases not matched to a gene. The CDR3 runs 14 residues. The CDR3 region is CASSEVAGTHEQFF. Here the CDR3 DNA reads TGCGCCAGCAGCGAGGTAGCGGGAACCCATGAGCAGTTCTTC.

The CDR3 DNA is TGTGCCAGCTCACCAAGGGATCTGGCCGGGACAGAGAACACCGGGGAGCTGTTTTTT. This codes for CASSPRDLAGTENTGELFF. The J gene is TRBJ2-2, the V gene TRBV18, with 7 nucleotides matching TRBD1. The V segment lost 2 bases and the J segment 1 base; nucleotides outside the gene matches: 13. Germline V lookup: CDR1 KGHSH, CDR2 LQKENI. The CDR3 is 19 amino acids.

This clone was observed a few times. This sequence joins TRBV7-8 and TRBJ2-1; 7 nucleotides agree with TRBD1. The CDR3 has 15 amino acids. Losses at the gene ends were 3 bases for V and 5 bases for J; bases not matched to a gene: 7. Germline values: CDR1 SGHVS, CDR2 FQNEAQ. The CDR3: CASSLNRDSNNEQFF. The CDR3 coding sequence is TGTGCCAGCAGCTTGAATCGGGACAGCAACAATGAGCAGTTCTTC.

The chain links TRBV7-2 to TRBJ1-2, with no clear D. Trimming pared 1 base from V and 2 bases from J, leaving 11 bases between. The CDR3 length is 15 residues. Germline assignment: CDR1 SGHTA and CDR2 FQGNSA. CDR3 sequence (DNA): TGTGCCAGCAGCTTAGTTGGGTCGGAGAACTATGGCTACACCTTC. This sequence encodes CASSLVGSENYGYTF.